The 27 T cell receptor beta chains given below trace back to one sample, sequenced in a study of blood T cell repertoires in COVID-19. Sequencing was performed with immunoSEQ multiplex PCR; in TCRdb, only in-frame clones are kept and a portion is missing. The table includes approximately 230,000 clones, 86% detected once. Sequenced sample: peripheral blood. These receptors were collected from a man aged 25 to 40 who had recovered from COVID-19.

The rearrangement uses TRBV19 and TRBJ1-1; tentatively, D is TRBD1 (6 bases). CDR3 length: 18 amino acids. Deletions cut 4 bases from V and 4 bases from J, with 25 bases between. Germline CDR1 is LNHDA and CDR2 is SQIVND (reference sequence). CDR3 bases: TGTGCCAGTAGTAAACCCAGACAGGCGGTAACGGCTTCCACTGAAGCTTTCTTT. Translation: CASSKPRQAVTASTEAFF.

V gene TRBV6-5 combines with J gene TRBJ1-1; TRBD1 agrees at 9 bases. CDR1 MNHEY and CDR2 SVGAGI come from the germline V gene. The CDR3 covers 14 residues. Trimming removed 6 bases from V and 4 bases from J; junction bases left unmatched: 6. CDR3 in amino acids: CASRPPTGGTEAFF. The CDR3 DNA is TGTGCCAGCAGACCACCGACAGGGGGCACTGAAGCTTTCTTT.

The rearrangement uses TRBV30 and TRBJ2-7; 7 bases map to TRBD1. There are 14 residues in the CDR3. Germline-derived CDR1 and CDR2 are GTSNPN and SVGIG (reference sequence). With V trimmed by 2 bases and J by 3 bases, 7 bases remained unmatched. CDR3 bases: TGTGCCTGGAGTTGGACAGGCCCCTTCTACGAGCAGTACTTC. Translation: CAWSWTGPFYEQYF. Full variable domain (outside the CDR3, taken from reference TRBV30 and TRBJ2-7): SQTIHQWPATLVQPVGSPLSLECTVEGTSNPNLYWYRQAAGRGLQLLFYSVGIGQISSEVPQNLSASRPQDRQFILSSKKLLLSDSGFYLCAWSWTGPFYEQYFGPGTRLTVT.

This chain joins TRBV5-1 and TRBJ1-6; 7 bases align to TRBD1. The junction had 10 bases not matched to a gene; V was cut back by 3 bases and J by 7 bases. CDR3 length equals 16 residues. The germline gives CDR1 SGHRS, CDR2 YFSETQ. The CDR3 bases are TGCGCCAGCAGCTCGCCATCCAGGGGGTCAAATTCACCCCTCCACTTT. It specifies CASSSPSRGSNSPLHF.

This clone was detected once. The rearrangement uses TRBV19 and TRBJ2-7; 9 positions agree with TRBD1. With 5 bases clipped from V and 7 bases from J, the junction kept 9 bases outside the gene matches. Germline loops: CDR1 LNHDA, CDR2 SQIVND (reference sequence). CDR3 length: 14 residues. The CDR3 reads CASSPNRGPGEQYF. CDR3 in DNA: TGTGCCAGTAGTCCTAACAGGGGGCCAGGGGAGCAGTACTTC.

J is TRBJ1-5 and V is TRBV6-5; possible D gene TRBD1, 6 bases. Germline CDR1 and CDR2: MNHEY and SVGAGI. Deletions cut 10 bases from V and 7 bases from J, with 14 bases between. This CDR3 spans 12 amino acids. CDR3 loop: CATGGPRQPQHF. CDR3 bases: TGTGCCACCGGGGGGCCCCGCCAGCCCCAGCATTTT.

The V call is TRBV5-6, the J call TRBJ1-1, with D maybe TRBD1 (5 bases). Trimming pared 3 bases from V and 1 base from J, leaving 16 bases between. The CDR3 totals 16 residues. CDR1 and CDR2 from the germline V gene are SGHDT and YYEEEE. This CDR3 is CASSSGPRGRNTEAFF. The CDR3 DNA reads TGTGCCAGCAGCTCAGGGCCACGCGGGAGGAACACTGAAGCTTTCTTT.

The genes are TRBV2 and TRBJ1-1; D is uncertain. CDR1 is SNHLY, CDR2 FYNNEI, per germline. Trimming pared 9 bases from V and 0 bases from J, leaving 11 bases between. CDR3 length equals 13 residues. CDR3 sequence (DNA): TGTGCCAGGGTGGGCAGGATGAACACTGAAGCTTTCTTT. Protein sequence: CARVGRMNTEAFF.

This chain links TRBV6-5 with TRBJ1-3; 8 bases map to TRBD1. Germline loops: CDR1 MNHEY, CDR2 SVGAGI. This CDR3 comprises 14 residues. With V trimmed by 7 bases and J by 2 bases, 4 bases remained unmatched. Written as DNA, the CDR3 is TGTGCCAGCACACGGACAGGGCCTGGAAACACCATATATTTT. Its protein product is CASTRTGPGNTIYF.

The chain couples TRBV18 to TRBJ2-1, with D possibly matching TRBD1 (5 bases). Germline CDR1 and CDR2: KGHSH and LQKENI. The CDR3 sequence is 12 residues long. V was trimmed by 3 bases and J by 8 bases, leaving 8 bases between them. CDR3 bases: TGTGCCAGCTCACCTCAGGGTGATGAGCAGTTCTTC. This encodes CASSPQGDEQFF. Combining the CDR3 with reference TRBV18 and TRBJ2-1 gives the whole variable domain NAGVMQNPRHLVRRRGQEARLRCSPMKGHSHVYWYRQLPEEGLKFMVYLQKENIIDESGMPKERFSAEFPKEGPSILRIQQVVRGDSAAYFCASSPQGDEQFFGPGTRLTVL.

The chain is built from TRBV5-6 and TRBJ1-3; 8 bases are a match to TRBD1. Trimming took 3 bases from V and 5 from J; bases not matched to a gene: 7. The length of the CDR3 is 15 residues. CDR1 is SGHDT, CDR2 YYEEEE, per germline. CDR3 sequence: CASSSRTGSRNTIYF. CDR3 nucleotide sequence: TGTGCCAGCAGCTCAAGGACAGGGTCTAGAAACACCATATATTTT.

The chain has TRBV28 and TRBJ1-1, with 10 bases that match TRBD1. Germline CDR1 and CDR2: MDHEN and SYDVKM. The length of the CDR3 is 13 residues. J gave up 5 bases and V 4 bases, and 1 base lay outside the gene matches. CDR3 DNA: TGTGCCAGCAGTTGGACAGGGGGGACTGAAGCTTTCTTT. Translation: CASSWTGGTEAFF.

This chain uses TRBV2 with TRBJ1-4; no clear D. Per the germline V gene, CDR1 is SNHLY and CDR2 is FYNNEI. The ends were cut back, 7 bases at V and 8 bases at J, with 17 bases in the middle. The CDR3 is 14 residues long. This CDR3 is CASKEGNWGEKLFF. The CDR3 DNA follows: TGTGCCAGCAAGGAGGGTAATTGGGGAGAAAAACTGTTTTTT. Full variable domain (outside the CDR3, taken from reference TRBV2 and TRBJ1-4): EPEVTQTPSHQVTQMGQEVILRCVPISNHLYFYWYRQILGQKVEFLVSFYNNEISEKSEIFDDQFSVERPDGSNFTLKIRSTKLEDSAMYFCASKEGNWGEKLFFGSGTQLSVL.

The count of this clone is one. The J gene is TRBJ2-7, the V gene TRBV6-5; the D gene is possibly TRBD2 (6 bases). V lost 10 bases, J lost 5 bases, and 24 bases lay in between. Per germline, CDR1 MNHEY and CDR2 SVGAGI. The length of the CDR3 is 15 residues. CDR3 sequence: CATGRGGTSLDEQYF. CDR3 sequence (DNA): TGTGCCACGGGTCGAGGAGGGACCTCTTTGGACGAGCAGTACTTC.

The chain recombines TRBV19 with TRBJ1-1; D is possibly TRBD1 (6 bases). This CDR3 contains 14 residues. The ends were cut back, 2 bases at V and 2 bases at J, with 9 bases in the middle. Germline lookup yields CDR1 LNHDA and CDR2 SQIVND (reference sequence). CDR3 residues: CASSISGANTEAFF. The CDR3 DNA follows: TGTGCCAGTAGTATATCAGGGGCTAACACTGAAGCTTTCTTT.

This chain's CDR3 is CARGGRTEAFF. The CDR3 DNA sequence: TGTGCCCGTGGCGGGAGGACTGAAGCTTTCTTT. The chain couples TRBV30 to TRBJ1-1; D uncertain. Trimming stripped 8 bases from V and 5 bases from J, with 12 bases between. The CDR3 loop spans 11 amino acids. Germline assignment: CDR1 GTSNPN and CDR2 SVGIG (reference sequence).

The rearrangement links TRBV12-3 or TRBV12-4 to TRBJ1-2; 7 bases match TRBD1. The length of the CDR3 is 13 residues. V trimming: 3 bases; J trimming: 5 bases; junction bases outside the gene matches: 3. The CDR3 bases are TGTGCCAGCAGTTTTTCGACAGGGTATGGCTACACCTTC. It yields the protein CASSFSTGYGYTF.

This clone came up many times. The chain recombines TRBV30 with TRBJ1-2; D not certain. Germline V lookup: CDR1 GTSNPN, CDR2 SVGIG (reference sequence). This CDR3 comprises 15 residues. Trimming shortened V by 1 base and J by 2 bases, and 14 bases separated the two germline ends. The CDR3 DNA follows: TGTGCCTGGAGTGGACCCCGCGACGGGAACTATGGCTACACCTTC. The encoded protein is CAWSGPRDGNYGYTF. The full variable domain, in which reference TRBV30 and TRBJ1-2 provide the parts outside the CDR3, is SQTIHQWPATLVQPVGSPLSLECTVEGTSNPNLYWYRQAAGRGLQLLFYSVGIGQISSEVPQNLSASRPQDRQFILSSKKLLLSDSGFYLCAWSGPRDGNYGYTFGSGTRLTVV.

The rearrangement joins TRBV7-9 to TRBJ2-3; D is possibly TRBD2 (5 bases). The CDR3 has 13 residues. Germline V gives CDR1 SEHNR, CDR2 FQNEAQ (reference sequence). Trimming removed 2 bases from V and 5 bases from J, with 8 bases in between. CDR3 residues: CASSLRGIDTQYF. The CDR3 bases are TGTGCCAGCAGCTTACGGGGTATAGATACGCAGTATTTT. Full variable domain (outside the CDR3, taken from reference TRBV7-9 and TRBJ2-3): DTGVSQNPRHKITKRGQNVTFRCDPISEHNRLYWYRQTLGQGPEFLTYFQNEAQLEKSRLLSDRFSAERPKGSFSTLEIQRTEQGDSAMYLCASSLRGIDTQYFGPGTRLTVL.

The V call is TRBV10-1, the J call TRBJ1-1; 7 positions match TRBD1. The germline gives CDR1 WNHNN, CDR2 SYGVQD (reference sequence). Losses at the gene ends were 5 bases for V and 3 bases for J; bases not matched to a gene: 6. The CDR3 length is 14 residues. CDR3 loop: CASSSTGVDTEAFF. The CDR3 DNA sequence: TGCGCCAGCAGTTCCACAGGGGTTGACACTGAAGCTTTCTTT.

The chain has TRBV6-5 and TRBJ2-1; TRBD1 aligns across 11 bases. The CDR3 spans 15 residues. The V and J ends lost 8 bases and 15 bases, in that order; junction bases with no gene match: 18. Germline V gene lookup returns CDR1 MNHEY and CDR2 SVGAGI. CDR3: CASPSVRDRGLKWFF. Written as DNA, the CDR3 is TGTGCCAGCCCCTCAGTACGGGACAGGGGGTTGAAATGGTTCTTC.

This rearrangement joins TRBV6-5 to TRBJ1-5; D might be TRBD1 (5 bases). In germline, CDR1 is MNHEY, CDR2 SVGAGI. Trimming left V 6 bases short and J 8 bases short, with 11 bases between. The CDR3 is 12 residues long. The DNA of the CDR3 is TGTGCCAGCAGATCCTGGGGGGAGCCCCAGCATTTT. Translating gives CASRSWGEPQHF.

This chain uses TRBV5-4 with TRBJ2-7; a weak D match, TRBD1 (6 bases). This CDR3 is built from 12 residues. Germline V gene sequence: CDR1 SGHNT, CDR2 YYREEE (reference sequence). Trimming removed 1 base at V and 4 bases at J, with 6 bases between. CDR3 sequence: CASSLTGYEQYF. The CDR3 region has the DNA TGTGCCAGCAGCTTGACAGGGTACGAGCAGTACTTC.

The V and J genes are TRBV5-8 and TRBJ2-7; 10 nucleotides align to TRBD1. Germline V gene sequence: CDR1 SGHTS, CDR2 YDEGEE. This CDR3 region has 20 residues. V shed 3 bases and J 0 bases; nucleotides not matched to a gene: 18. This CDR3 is CASSYDPDRGRNLFSYEQYF. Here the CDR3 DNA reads TGTGCCAGCAGCTACGACCCCGACAGGGGGCGAAACCTTTTCTCCTACGAGCAGTACTTC. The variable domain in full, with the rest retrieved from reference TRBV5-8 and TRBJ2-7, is EAGVTQSPTHLIKTRGQQATLRCSPISGHTSVYWYQQALGLGLQFLLWYDEGEERNRGNFPPRFSGRQFPNYSSELNVNALELEDSALYLCASSYDPDRGRNLFSYEQYFGPGTRLTVT.

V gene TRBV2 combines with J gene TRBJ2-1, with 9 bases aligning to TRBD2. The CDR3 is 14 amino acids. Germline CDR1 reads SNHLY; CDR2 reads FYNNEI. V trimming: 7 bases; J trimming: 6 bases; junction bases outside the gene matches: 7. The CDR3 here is CASMTRGGFNEQFF. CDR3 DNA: TGTGCCAGCATGACGCGGGGGGGCTTCAATGAGCAGTTCTTC.

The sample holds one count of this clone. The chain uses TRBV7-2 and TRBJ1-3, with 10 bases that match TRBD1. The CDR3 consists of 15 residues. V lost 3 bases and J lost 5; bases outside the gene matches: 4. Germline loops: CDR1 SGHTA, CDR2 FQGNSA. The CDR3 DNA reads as TGTGCCAGCAGCTTTTGGACAGGGGGTAGAAACACCATATATTTT. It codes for CASSFWTGGRNTIYF.

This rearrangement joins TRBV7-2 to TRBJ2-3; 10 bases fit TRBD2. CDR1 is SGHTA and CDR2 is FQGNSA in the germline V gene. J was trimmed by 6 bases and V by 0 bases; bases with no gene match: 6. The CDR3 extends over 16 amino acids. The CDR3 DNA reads TGTGCCAGCAGCTTAGCTAGCGGGGGGTGGGGCGATACGCAGTATTTT. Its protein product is CASSLASGGWGDTQYF.